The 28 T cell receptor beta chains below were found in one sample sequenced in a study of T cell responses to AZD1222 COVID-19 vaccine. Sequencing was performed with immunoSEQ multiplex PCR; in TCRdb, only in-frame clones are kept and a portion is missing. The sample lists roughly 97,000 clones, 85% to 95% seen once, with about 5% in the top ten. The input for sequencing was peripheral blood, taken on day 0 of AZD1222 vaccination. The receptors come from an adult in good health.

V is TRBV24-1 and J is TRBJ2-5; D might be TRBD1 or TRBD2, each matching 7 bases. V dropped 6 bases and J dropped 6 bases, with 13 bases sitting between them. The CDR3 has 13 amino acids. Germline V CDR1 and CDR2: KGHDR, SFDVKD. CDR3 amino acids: CATSQGGQKTQYF. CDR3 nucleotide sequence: TGTGCCACCAGTCAGGGGGGGCAAAAGACCCAGTACTTC.

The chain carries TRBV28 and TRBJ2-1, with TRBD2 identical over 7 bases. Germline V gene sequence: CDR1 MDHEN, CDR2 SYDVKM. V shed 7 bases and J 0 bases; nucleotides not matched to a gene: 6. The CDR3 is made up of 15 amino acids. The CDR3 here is CASTGGGRSYNEQFF. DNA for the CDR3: TGTGCCAGCACGGGGGGAGGGCGCTCCTACAATGAGCAGTTCTTC.

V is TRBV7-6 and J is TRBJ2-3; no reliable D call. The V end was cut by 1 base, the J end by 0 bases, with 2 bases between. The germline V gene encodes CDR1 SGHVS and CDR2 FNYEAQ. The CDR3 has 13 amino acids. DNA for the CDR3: TGTGCCAGCAGCTTAGTCAGCACAGATACGCAGTATTTT. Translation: CASSLVSTDTQYF.

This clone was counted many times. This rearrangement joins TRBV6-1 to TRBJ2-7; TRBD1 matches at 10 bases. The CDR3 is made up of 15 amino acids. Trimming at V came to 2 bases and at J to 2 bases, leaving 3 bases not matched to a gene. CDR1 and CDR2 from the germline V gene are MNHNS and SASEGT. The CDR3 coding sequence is TGTGCCAGCAGTGAATTCGGGACAGGGGCCTACGAGCAGTACTTC. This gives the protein CASSEFGTGAYEQYF.

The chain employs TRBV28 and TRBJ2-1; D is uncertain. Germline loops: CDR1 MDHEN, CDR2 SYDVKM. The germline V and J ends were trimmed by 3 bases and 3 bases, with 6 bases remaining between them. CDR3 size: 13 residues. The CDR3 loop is CASSFRLYNEQFF. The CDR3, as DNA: TGTGCCAGCAGTTTTCGGCTCTACAATGAGCAGTTCTTC.

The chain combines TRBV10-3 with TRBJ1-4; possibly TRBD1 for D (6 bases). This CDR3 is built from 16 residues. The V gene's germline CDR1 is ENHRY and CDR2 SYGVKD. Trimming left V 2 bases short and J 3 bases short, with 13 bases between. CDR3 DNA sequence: TGTGCCATCAGTGAGCCGACGGGACAAGCTAATGAAAAACTGTTTTTT. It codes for CAISEPTGQANEKLFF.

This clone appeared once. CDR3 nucleotides: TGTGCCAGCGGAGGGGAGCACCGCCATGTCCTTGAAAAACTGTTTTTT. This codes for CASGGEHRHVLEKLFF. The V call is TRBV28, the J call TRBJ1-4; D may be TRBD1 (5 bases). The CDR3 runs to 16 residues. The germline V gene encodes CDR1 MDHEN and CDR2 SYDVKM. Trimming cost V 8 bases and J 7 bases, with 23 bases left between them.

The CDR3, as DNA: TGCGTCGCCGTGCGATCACCCTACAATGAGCAGTTCTTC. This sequence encodes CVAVRSPYNEQFF. V and J are TRBV29-1 and TRBJ2-1, with unresolved D. Germline loops: CDR1 SQVTM, CDR2 ANQGSEA. The CDR3 is 13 amino acids.

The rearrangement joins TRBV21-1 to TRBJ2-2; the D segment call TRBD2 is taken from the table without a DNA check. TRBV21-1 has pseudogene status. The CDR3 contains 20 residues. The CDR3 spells CASSKDSGLAAFEDTGELFF. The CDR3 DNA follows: TGTGCCAGCAGCAAAGATTCGGGACTAGCGGCTTTTGAGGACACCGGGGAGCTGTTTTTT.

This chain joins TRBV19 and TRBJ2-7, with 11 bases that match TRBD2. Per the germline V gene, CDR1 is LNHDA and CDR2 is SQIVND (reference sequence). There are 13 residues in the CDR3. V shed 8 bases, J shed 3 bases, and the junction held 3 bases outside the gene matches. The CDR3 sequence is CASPSGRSYEQYF. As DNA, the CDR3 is TGTGCCAGTCCTAGCGGGAGGAGCTACGAGCAGTACTTC. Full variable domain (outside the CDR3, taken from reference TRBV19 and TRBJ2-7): DGGITQSPKYLFRKEGQNVTLSCEQNLNHDAMYWYRQDPGQGLRLIYYSQIVNDFQKGDIAEGYSVSREKKESFPLTVTSAQKNPTAFYLCASPSGRSYEQYFGPGTRLTVT.

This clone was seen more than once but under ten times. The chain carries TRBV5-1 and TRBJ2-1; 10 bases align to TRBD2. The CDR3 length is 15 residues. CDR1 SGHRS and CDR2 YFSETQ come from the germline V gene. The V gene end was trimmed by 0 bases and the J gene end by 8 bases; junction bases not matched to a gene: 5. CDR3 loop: CASSLVPSGSYEQFF. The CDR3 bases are TGCGCCAGCAGCTTGGTTCCTAGCGGGAGCTATGAGCAGTTCTTC.

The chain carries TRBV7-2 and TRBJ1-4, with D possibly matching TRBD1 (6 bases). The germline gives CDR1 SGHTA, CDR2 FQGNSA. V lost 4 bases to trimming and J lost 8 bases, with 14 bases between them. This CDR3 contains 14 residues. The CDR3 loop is CASSYGGREEKLFF. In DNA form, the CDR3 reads TGTGCCAGCAGCTACGGGGGGCGCGAGGAAAAACTGTTTTTT.

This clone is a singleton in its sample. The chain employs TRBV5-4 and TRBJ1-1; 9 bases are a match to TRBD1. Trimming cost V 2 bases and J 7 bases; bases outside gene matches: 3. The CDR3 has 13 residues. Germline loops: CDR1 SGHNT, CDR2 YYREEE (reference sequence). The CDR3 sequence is CASSFGTGNEAFF. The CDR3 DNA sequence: TGTGCCAGCAGCTTTGGGACAGGGAATGAAGCTTTCTTT.

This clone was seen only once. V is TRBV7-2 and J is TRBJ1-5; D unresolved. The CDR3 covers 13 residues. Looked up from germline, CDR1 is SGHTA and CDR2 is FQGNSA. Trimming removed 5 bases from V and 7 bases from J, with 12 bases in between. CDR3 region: CASSRAMLQPQHF. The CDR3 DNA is TGTGCCAGCAGCCGGGCGATGCTCCAGCCCCAGCATTTT.

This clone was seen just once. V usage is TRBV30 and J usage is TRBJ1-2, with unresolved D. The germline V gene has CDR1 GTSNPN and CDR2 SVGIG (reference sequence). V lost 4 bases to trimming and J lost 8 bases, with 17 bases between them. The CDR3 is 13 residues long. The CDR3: CAWIRLSPRGYTF. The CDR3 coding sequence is TGTGCCTGGATCCGTCTCTCTCCACGGGGCTACACCTTC.

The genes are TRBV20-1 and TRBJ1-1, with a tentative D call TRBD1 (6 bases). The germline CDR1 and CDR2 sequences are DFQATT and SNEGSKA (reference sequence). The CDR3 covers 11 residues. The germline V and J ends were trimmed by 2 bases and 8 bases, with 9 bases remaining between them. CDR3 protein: CSARNDREAFF. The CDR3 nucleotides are TGCAGTGCTAGAAACGACAGGGAAGCTTTCTTT.

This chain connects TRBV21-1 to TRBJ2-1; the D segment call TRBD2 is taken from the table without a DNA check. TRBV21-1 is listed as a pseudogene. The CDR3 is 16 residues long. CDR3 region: CASSEGGVQTYNEQFF. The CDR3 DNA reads TGTGCCAGCAGCGAAGGGGGGGTCCAGACCTACAATGAGCAGTTCTTC.

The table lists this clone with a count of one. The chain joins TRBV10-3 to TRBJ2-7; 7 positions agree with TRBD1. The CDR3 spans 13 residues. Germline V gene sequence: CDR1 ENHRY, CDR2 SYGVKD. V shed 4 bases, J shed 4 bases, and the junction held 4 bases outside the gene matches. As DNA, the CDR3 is TGTGCCATCAGTGCGGGACAGCAGTACGAGCAGTACTTC. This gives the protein CAISAGQQYEQYF.

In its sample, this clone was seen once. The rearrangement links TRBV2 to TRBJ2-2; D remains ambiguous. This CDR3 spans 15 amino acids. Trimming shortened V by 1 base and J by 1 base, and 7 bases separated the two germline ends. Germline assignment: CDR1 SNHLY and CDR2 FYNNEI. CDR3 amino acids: CASSEERRNTGELFF. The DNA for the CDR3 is TGTGCCAGCAGTGAAGAGAGGAGGAACACCGGGGAGCTGTTTTTT.

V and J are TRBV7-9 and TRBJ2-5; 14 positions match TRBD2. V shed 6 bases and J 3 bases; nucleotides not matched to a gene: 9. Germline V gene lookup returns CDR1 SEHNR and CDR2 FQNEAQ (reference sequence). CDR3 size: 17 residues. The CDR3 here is CASSFGTSGSWEETQYF. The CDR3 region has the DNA TGTGCCAGCAGTTTTGGGACTAGCGGGAGTTGGGAAGAGACCCAGTACTTC.

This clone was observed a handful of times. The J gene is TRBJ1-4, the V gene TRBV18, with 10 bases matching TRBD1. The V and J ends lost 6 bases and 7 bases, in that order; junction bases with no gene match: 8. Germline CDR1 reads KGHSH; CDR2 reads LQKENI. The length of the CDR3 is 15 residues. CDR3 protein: CASSQGTGDGEKLFF. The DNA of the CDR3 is TGTGCCAGCTCCCAAGGGACAGGGGACGGTGAAAAACTGTTTTTT.

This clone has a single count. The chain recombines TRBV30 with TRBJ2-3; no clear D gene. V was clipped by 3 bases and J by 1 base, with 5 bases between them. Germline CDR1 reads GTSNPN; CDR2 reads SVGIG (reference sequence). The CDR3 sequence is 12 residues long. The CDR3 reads CAWRLGTDTQYF. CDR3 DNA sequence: TGTGCCTGGAGACTGGGCACAGATACGCAGTATTTT.

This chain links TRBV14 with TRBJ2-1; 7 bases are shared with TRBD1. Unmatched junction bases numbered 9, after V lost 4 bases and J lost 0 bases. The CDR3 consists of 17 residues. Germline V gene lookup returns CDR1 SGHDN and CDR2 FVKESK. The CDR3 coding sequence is TGTGCCAGCAGCCCCGTGTTGTGGGACAGCTCCTACAATGAGCAGTTCTTC. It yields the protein CASSPVLWDSSYNEQFF. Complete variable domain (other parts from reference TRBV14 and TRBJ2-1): EAGVTQFPSHSVIEKGQTVTLRCDPISGHDNLYWYRRVMGKEIKFLLHFVKESKQDESGMPNNRFLAERTGGTYSTLKVQPAELEDSGVYFCASSPVLWDSSYNEQFFGPGTRLTVL.

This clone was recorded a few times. The CDR3 coding sequence is TGTGCCAGCAGCTTGGCCGCGGGAACCCCCACAGATACGCAGTATTTT. Amino acids: CASSLAAGTPTDTQYF. This chain joins TRBV5-6 and TRBJ2-3, with a tentative D call TRBD2 (6 bases). The CDR3 extends over 16 amino acids. The germline gives CDR1 SGHDT, CDR2 YYEEEE. V lost 0 bases and J 2 bases, leaving 13 bases between the germline ends.

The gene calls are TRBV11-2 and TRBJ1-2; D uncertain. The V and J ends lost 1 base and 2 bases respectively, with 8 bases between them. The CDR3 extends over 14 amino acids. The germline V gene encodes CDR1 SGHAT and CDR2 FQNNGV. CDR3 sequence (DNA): TGTGCCAGCAGCTTAGTATCGGGGAACTATGGCTACACCTTC. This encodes CASSLVSGNYGYTF.

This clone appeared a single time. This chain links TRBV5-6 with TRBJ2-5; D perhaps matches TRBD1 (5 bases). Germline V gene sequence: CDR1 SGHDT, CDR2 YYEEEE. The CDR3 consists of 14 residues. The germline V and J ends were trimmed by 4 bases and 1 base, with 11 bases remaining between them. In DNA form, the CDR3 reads TGTGCCAGCAGCAACACAGGTGGCCAAGAGACCCAGTACTTC. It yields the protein CASSNTGGQETQYF.

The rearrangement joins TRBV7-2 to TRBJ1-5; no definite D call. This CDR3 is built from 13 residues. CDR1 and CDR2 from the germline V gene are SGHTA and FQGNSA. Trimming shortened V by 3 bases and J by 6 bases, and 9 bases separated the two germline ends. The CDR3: CASSLERAQPQHF. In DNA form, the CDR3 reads TGTGCCAGCAGCTTGGAGCGGGCTCAGCCCCAGCATTTT.

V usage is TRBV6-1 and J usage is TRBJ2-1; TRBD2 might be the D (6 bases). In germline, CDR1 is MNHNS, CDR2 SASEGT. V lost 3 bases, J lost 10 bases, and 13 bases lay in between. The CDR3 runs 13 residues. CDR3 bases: TGTGCCAGCAGTGACCCGGGACTCCCAGAGCAGTTCTTC. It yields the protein CASSDPGLPEQFF.